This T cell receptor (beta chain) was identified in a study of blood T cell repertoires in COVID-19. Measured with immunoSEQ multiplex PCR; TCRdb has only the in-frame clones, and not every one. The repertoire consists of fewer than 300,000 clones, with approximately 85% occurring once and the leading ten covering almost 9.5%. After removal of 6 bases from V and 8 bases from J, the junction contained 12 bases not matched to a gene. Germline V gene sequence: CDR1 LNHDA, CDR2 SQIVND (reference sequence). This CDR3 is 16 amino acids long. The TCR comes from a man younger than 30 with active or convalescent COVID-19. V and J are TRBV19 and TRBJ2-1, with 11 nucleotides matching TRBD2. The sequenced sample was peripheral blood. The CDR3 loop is CASRTSSGGTWDEQFF. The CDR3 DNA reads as TGTGCCAGTAGGACCTCTAGCGGGGGGACTTGGGATGAGCAGTTCTTC.